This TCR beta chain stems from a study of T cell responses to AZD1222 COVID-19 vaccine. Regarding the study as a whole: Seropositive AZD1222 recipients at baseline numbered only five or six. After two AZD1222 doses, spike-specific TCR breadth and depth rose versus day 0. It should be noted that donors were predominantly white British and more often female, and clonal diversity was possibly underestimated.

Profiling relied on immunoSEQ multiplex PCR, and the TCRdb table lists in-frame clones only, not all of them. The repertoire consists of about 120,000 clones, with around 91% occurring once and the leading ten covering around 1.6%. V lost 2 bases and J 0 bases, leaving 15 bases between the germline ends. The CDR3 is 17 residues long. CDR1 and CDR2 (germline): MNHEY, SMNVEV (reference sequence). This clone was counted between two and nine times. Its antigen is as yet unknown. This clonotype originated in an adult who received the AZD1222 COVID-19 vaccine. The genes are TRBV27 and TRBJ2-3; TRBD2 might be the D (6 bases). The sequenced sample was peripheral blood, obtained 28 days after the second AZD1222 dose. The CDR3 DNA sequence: TGTGCCAGCAGTTTAGCGGGACTCCACCATAGCACAGATACGCAGTATTTT. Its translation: CASSLAGLHHSTDTQYF.